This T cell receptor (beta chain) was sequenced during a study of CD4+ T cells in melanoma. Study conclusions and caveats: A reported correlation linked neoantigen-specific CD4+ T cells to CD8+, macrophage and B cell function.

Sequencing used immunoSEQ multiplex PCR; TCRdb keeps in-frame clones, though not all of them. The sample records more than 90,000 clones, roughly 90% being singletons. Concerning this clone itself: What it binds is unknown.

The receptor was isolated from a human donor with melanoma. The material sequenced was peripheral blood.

CDR3 sequence (DNA): TGTGCCAGTAGTATTCTAAACACTGAAGCTTTCTTT. Translation: CASSILNTEAFF. V gene TRBV19 combines with J gene TRBJ1-1; D not resolved. This CDR3 has 12 amino acids. From germline, CDR1 is LNHDA and CDR2 SQIVND (reference sequence). The ends were cut back, 3 bases at V and 2 bases at J, with 4 bases in the middle. Supplemented by reference TRBV19 and TRBJ1-1, the full variable domain reads DGGITQSPKYLFRKEGQNVTLSCEQNLNHDAMYWYRQDPGQGLRLIYYSQIVNDFQKGDIAEGYSVSREKKESFPLTVTSAQKNPTAFYLCASSILNTEAFFGQGTRLTVV.